A single sample gave rise to the 27 T cell receptor beta chains below, sequenced in a study of control samples from healthy donors and cancer patients. TCRdb's table, derived via immunoSEQ multiplex PCR, lists solely in-frame clones and lacks some. The sample consists of 65,000 to 100,000 clones, 70% to 90% of them appearing once. Source material: blood. These receptors came from a man aged 50 to 60 in good health.

The rearrangement joins TRBV12-5 to TRBJ1-2, with D perhaps matching TRBD1 (6 bases). The CDR3 is 15 amino acids. Per germline, CDR1 LGHNT and CDR2 FRNRAP. Trimming removed 4 bases at V and 7 bases at J, with 19 bases between. CDR3 DNA: TGTGCTAGTGGTTCGGACGGTGAGGGGGGGAGTGGCTACACCTTC. This codes for CASGSDGEGGSGYTF.

The genes are TRBV4-3 and TRBJ1-1, with D unresolved. Germline loops: CDR1 LGHNA, CDR2 YSLEER. The V gene lost 0 bases and the J gene lost 2 bases, with 7 bases spanning the gap. There are 14 residues in the CDR3. CDR3 DNA sequence: TGCGCCAGCAGCCAAGATACCCCAAACACTGAAGCTTTCTTT. It specifies CASSQDTPNTEAFF.

This clone was picked up a small number of times. V and J are TRBV21-1 and TRBJ1-4. TRBV21-1 is annotated as a pseudogene. CDR3 length: 19 amino acids. The CDR3 sequence: CASSKPGLILNATNEKLFF. The DNA for the CDR3 is TGTGCCAGCAGCAAACCCGGACTGATATTAAATGCAACTAATGAAAAACTGTTTTTT.

The chain uses TRBV28 and TRBJ2-7, with TRBD1 matching over 9 bases. The CDR3 sequence is 14 residues long. Trimming removed 8 bases from V and 6 bases from J; junction bases left unmatched: 11. Looked up from germline, CDR1 is MDHEN and CDR2 is SYDVKM. CDR3: CASRDPGQGGEQYF. As DNA, the CDR3 is TGTGCCAGCCGAGACCCGGGACAGGGTGGCGAGCAGTACTTC.

Here the CDR3 reads CASSLATQGASSSGNTIYF. The CDR3 DNA is TGCGCCAGCAGCTTGGCCACACAGGGGGCCTCAAGCTCTGGAAACACCATATATTTT. The genes are TRBV5-1 and TRBJ1-3; 9 nucleotides line up with TRBD1. Germline V lookup: CDR1 SGHRS, CDR2 YFSETQ. The V gene end was trimmed by 0 bases and the J gene end by 0 bases; junction bases not matched to a gene: 10. The CDR3 runs to 19 residues. Full variable domain (outside the CDR3, taken from reference TRBV5-1 and TRBJ1-3): KAGVTQTPRYLIKTRGQQVTLSCSPISGHRSVSWYQQTPGQGLQFLFEYFSETQRNKGNFPGRFSGRQFSNSRSEMNVSTLELGDSALYLCASSLATQGASSSGNTIYFGEGSWLTVV.

The gene calls are TRBV30 and TRBJ1-1; weak D call: TRBD1 (6 bases). The CDR3 covers 12 residues. Germline V gene lookup returns CDR1 GTSNPN and CDR2 SVGIG (reference sequence). The V gene lost 5 bases and the J gene lost 1 base, with 8 bases spanning the gap. The CDR3 protein is CAWSQGNTEAFF. CDR3 bases: TGTGCCTGGTCACAGGGGAACACTGAAGCTTTCTTT. Using reference TRBV30 and TRBJ1-1 for the parts outside the CDR3, the full variable domain is SQTIHQWPATLVQPVGSPLSLECTVEGTSNPNLYWYRQAAGRGLQLLFYSVGIGQISSEVPQNLSASRPQDRQFILSSKKLLLSDSGFYLCAWSQGNTEAFFGQGTRLTVV.

This sequence joins TRBV7-3 and TRBJ2-5; possibly TRBD1 for D (5 bases). V shed 1 base and J shed 2 bases, with 11 bases lying between them. Germline assignment: CDR1 SGHTA and CDR2 FQGTGA. CDR3 size: 15 residues. CDR3 amino acids: CASSLIWKGQETQYF. The CDR3 DNA follows: TGTGCCAGCAGCTTAATCTGGAAGGGGCAAGAGACCCAGTACTTC.

This clone was counted a few times. The same CDR3 can be traced to other DNA sequences in this sample. The chain links TRBV3-1 (or the pseudogene TRBV3-2) to TRBJ2-7; 13 positions match TRBD2. CDR1 is LGHDT and CDR2 is YNNKEL in the germline V gene (reference sequence). The V segment lost 4 bases and the J segment 6 bases; nucleotides outside the gene matches: 15. The CDR3 spans 18 residues. This chain's CDR3 is CASSRDLLLLAGGSEQYF. CDR3 nucleotides: TGTGCCAGCAGCCGAGACCTTCTTTTACTAGCGGGAGGGAGCGAGCAGTACTTC.

The rearrangement uses TRBV7-2 and TRBJ1-1, with TRBD1 as a possible D gene (6 bases). V was trimmed by 3 bases and J by 7 bases, leaving 15 bases between them. CDR3 length equals 14 residues. Germline CDR1 reads SGHTA; CDR2 reads FQGNSA. The DNA of the CDR3 is TGTGCCAGCAGCTTCAAGACAGGATATAATGAAGCTTTCTTT. It is translated as CASSFKTGYNEAFF.

V and J are TRBV2 and TRBJ2-7; D gene uncertain. The V end was cut by 5 bases, the J end by 3 bases, with 5 bases between. Germline values: CDR1 SNHLY, CDR2 FYNNEI. The CDR3 covers 11 residues. The chain's CDR3 is CASSLNYEQYF. Here the CDR3 DNA reads TGTGCCAGCAGTCTTAACTACGAGCAGTACTTC. Combining the CDR3 with reference TRBV2 and TRBJ2-7 gives the whole variable domain EPEVTQTPSHQVTQMGQEVILRCVPISNHLYFYWYRQILGQKVEFLVSFYNNEISEKSEIFDDQFSVERPDGSNFTLKIRSTKLEDSAMYFCASSLNYEQYFGPGTRLTVT.

This clone occurred a few times. V and J are TRBV5-1 and TRBJ2-2; D uncertain. CDR1 and CDR2 from the germline V gene are SGHRS and YFSETQ. Between the trimmed V and J ends, which lost 0 bases and 1 base, there was a span of 10 bases. CDR3 length: 16 residues. The CDR3 DNA reads as TGCGCCAGCAGCTTGGAGAGCGTTAGGAACACCGGGGAGCTGTTTTTT. It translates to CASSLESVRNTGELFF.

In nucleotides, the CDR3 is TGTGCCAGCAGGGACGATACAGGGACTGAAGCTTTCTTT. It encodes CASRDDTGTEAFF. V gene TRBV2 combines with J gene TRBJ1-1; tentatively, D is TRBD1 (6 bases). CDR1 and CDR2 (germline): SNHLY, FYNNEI. The CDR3 sequence is 13 residues long. Trimming stripped 6 bases from V and 5 bases from J, with 13 bases between.

V usage is TRBV7-2 and J usage is TRBJ2-3, with 8 bases identical to TRBD2. V shed 3 bases and J 5 bases; nucleotides not matched to a gene: 7. CDR3 length equals 15 residues. CDR1 SGHTA and CDR2 FQGNSA come from the germline V gene. The CDR3 loop is CASSLGSGGGDTQYF. CDR3 bases: TGTGCCAGCAGCTTGGGCAGCGGGGGAGGAGATACGCAGTATTTT.

The J gene is TRBJ1-1, the V gene TRBV24-1; no clear D. V was pared by 9 bases and J by 1 base, with 11 bases between. The CDR3 consists of 13 residues. CDR1 KGHDR and CDR2 SFDVKD come from the germline V gene. The CDR3 bases are TGTGCCACCTCAGGCGGGTCGAACACTGAAGCTTTCTTT. Amino acids: CATSGGSNTEAFF.

The chain carries TRBV11-3 and TRBJ2-1; D gene uncertain. This CDR3 comprises 18 residues. Germline loops: CDR1 SGHNT, CDR2 YENEEA. The V end was cut by 1 base, the J end by 0 bases, with 16 bases between. The chain's CDR3 is CASSLVGDRLSSYNEQFF. The CDR3 coding sequence is TGTGCCAGCAGCTTAGTAGGTGATAGATTGAGCTCCTACAATGAGCAGTTCTTC.

This chain uses TRBV27 with TRBJ1-5; D is ambiguous. Trimming took 2 bases from V and 5 from J, leaving 7 bases between them. There are 13 residues in the CDR3. CDR1 MNHEY and CDR2 SMNVEV come from the germline V gene (reference sequence). The CDR3 here is CASSLKTHQPQHF. CDR3 sequence (DNA): TGTGCCAGCAGTTTAAAGACTCATCAGCCCCAGCATTTT.

In the case of this clone: Mismatch with germline at one junction end may stem from a read error. The CDR3 protein is CASSQGEWDRVLVF. CDR3 DNA: TGCGCCAGCAGCCAGGGGGAATGGGACAGGGTCTTAGTCTTC. The rearrangement joins TRBV4-1 to TRBJ2-1; TRBD1 agrees at 9 bases. CDR1 is MGHRA and CDR2 is YSYEKL in the germline V gene. This CDR3 is built from 14 residues.

This rearrangement joins TRBV10-1 to TRBJ2-1; D call uncertain. With 5 bases removed from V and 4 bases from J, the gap between germline ends came to 9 bases. The CDR3 has 13 amino acids. The germline CDR1 and CDR2 sequences are WNHNN and SYGVQD (reference sequence). The CDR3 loop is CASSFDGYNEQFF. The DNA of the CDR3 is TGCGCCAGCAGTTTTGACGGTTACAATGAGCAGTTCTTC.

This chain uses TRBV6-5 with TRBJ2-7, with 9 bases that match TRBD1. The CDR3 extends over 15 amino acids. J was trimmed by 3 bases and V by 6 bases; bases with no gene match: 9. Per germline, CDR1 MNHEY and CDR2 SVGAGI. Here the CDR3 DNA reads TGTGCCAGCAGGCCGGGACAGGGAATAATCTACGAGCAGTACGTC. It codes for CASRPGQGIIYEQYV.

The chain employs TRBV19 and TRBJ1-5; possible D gene TRBD1, 5 bases. V lost 7 bases and J 5 bases, leaving 21 bases between the germline ends. CDR3 length: 16 amino acids. Per germline, CDR1 LNHDA and CDR2 SQIVND (reference sequence). CDR3 protein: CASIRVGGQGHQPQHF. CDR3 nucleotides: TGTGCCAGTATTAGAGTGGGCGGGCAGGGACATCAGCCCCAGCATTTT. The full variable domain, its missing parts supplied by reference TRBV19 and TRBJ1-5, is DGGITQSPKYLFRKEGQNVTLSCEQNLNHDAMYWYRQDPGQGLRLIYYSQIVNDFQKGDIAEGYSVSREKKESFPLTVTSAQKNPTAFYLCASIRVGGQGHQPQHFGDGTRLSIL.

This clone was recorded once. The chain combines TRBV7-2 with TRBJ2-3, with TRBD1 matching over 8 bases. After removal of 2 bases from V and 4 bases from J, the junction contained 8 bases not matched to a gene. This CDR3 has 16 residues. Germline-derived CDR1 and CDR2 are SGHTA and FQGNSA. CDR3 region: CASSLQGAFSADTQYF. The CDR3 bases are TGTGCCAGCAGCTTACAGGGGGCTTTTAGCGCAGATACGCAGTATTTT.

This clone was seen only once. The CDR3 DNA reads as TGTGCCAGGTCAGCGGGAGGACTCTACGAGCAGTACTTC. It yields the protein CARSAGGLYEQYF. The chain links TRBV25-1 to TRBJ2-7; TRBD2 aligns across 9 bases. The CDR3 contains 13 residues. Germline-derived CDR1 and CDR2 are MGHDK and SYGVNS. The J segment lost 3 bases and the V segment lost 9 bases, leaving 6 bases of the junction unmatched.

The V and J genes are TRBV28 and TRBJ2-2, with a tentative D call TRBD1 (6 bases). In germline, CDR1 is MDHEN, CDR2 SYDVKM. This CDR3 has 16 residues. V shed 8 bases and J shed 9 bases, with 25 bases lying between them. The DNA for the CDR3 is TGTGCCAGCGCCATCTCCGGGACAAAACTCTCCAGGGAGCTGTTTTTT. Translating gives CASAISGTKLSRELFF. Full variable domain (rest looked up from reference TRBV28 and TRBJ2-2): DVKVTQSSRYLVKRTGEKVFLECVQDMDHENMFWYRQDPGLGLRLIYFSYDVKMKEKGDIPEGYSVSREKKERFSLILESASTNQTSMYLCASAISGTKLSRELFFGEGSRLTVL.

The chain employs TRBV23-1 and TRBJ1-6; 8 bases are shared with TRBD1. TRBV23-1 is identified as an open reading frame with a role that is uncertain. With 3 bases clipped from V and 0 bases from J, the junction kept 10 bases outside the gene matches. This CDR3 region has 19 residues. The CDR3 DNA reads as TGCGCCAGCAGTCATCCCTGGACAGGGCCAAGCTCCTATAATTCACCCCTCCACTTT. Protein product: CASSHPWTGPSSYNSPLHF.

The chain links TRBV25-1 to TRBJ1-2; D is uncertain. The germline CDR1 and CDR2 sequences are MGHDK and SYGVNS. The CDR3 sequence is 12 residues long. The V end lost 5 bases, the J end lost 2 bases, and 6 bases lay between the germline ends. The CDR3 loop is CASSTGNYGYTF. CDR3 in DNA: TGTGCCAGCAGTACGGGGAACTATGGCTACACCTTC.

V usage is TRBV4-2 and J usage is TRBJ1-1; D ambiguous. Germline CDR1 LGHNA, CDR2 YNFKEQ. V was clipped by 2 bases and J by 4 bases, with 11 bases between them. CDR3 length equals 14 residues. CDR3 region: CASSQKDQATEAFF. CDR3 in DNA: TGTGCCAGCAGCCAAAAAGACCAAGCCACTGAAGCTTTCTTT.

The chain has TRBV19 and TRBJ1-1, with no clear D. The CDR3 runs to 15 residues. V was clipped by 5 bases and J by 6 bases, with 19 bases between them. Germline V gene data show CDR1 as LNHDA and CDR2 as SQIVND (reference sequence). The CDR3 reads CASSPKTLMVSEAFF. The DNA of the CDR3 is TGTGCCAGTAGTCCAAAGACGCTGATGGTGTCTGAAGCTTTCTTT.